This T cell receptor beta chain was recovered during a study of lymphopenia after photon versus proton radiotherapy. Concerning this clone itself: Its antigen is undetermined.

Some clones are missing from TCRdb's copy, which holds only in-frame ones; the method was immunoSEQ multiplex PCR. The repertoire holds about 39,000 clones, about 94% seen once, with roughly 15% in the top ten. The study, taken as a whole, reports: Better survival with proton therapy was suggested as possible, not demonstrated.

This CDR3 contains 16 residues. V lost 4 bases, J lost 0 bases, and 2 bases stayed unmatched. Germline V gene data show CDR1 as MGHRA and CDR2 as YSYEKL. This clonotype was obtained from a man between 60 and 70 years old with cholangiocarcinoma. The chain links TRBV4-1 to TRBJ1-5; 11 bases map to TRBD1. The source was peripheral blood, collected from a patient treated with photon-based radiotherapy. This CDR3 is CASSLGTGGSNQPQHF. The CDR3 DNA reads TGCGCCAGCAGCCTAGGGACAGGGGGTAGCAATCAGCCCCAGCATTTT.